This entry lists 24 T cell receptor beta chains sequenced from one sample in a study of T cell clonality in common variable immunodeficiency. Using immunoSEQ multiplex PCR, the repertoire was profiled, and TCRdb retains in-frame clones only, with some absent. This sample has about 74,000 clones and no singletons, with approximately 0.8% in the ten largest. Sequenced sample: peripheral blood mononuclear cells. The receptors were gathered from a person aged 18 to 75 in good health.

This clone was observed many times. The observed sequence ends 3 residues before the CDR3 terminus, with the missing tail filled in from the germline J gene. The chain joins TRBV7-9 to TRBJ2-2, with a weak D call TRBD2 (5 bases). V was cut by 5 bases and J by 4 bases, with 14 bases left in between. The CDR3 runs 15 residues. Germline CDR1 is SEHNR and CDR2 is FQNEAQ (reference sequence). The CDR3 spells CASSPGSGVTGELFF. The part of the CDR3 DNA that was read is TGTGCCAGCAGCCCTGGGAGCGGCGTCACCGGGGAG.

This clone came up many times. The read comes to an end 3 residues before the CDR3 does, leaving the germline J gene to fill in the end. The rearrangement uses TRBV20-1 and TRBJ1-1; D not resolved. In germline, CDR1 is DFQATT, CDR2 SNEGSKA (reference sequence). The germline V and J ends were trimmed by 2 bases and 5 bases, with 18 bases remaining between them. CDR3 length equals 15 residues. CDR3 DNA, as far as it was read: TGCAGTGCTAGACAAGGGCGGGGAGGGTTAACTGAA. This translates into CSARQGRGGLTE. The whole CDR3 reads CSARQGRGGLTEAFF.

This clone has at least ten counts. The read finishes 3 residues shy of the CDR3 end, and the germline J gene is used to complete it. V and J are TRBV6-2 or TRBV6-3 and TRBJ2-7, with TRBD2 matching 9 bases. Losses at the gene ends were 0 bases for V and 6 bases for J; bases not matched to a gene: 6. Germline V CDR1 and CDR2: MNHEY, SVGEGT. The CDR3 spans 15 residues. The CDR3 bases that were read are TGTGCCAGCAGTTACTCGAAAGTGACTAGCGGCGAG. Translated, it gives CASSYSKVTSGE. The full-length CDR3 reads as CASSYSKVTSGEQYF.

This clone has at least ten counts. The sequence runs out 3 residues before the end of the CDR3; the remainder is reconstructed from the germline J gene. V and J are TRBV5-6 and TRBJ1-3; D unresolved. The CDR3 is made up of 14 amino acids. The V and J ends lost 5 bases and 4 bases respectively, with 13 bases between them. Germline-derived CDR1 and CDR2 are SGHDT and YYEEEE. The CDR3 DNA, read in part, is TGTGCCAGCAGGCTCGCACAAATCGGAAACACC. The encoded protein is CASRLAQIGNT. The whole CDR3 reads CASRLAQIGNTIYF.

This clone was seen repeatedly, ten times or more. The part of the CDR3 DNA that was read is TGTGCCAGCAGCCGGGGACAGTACAATGAG. Protein sequence: CASSRGQYNE. The entire CDR3 is CASSRGQYNEQFF. The chain joins TRBV7-9 to TRBJ2-1, with TRBD1 matching over 7 bases. The read comes to an end 3 residues before the CDR3 does, leaving the germline J gene to fill in the end. This CDR3 is built from 13 residues. V lost 5 bases and J lost 4; bases outside the gene matches: 2. Germline CDR1 and CDR2: SEHNR and FQNEAQ (reference sequence).

This clone was detected ten times or more. The read finishes 3 residues shy of the CDR3 end, and the germline J gene is used to complete it. V gene TRBV18 combines with J gene TRBJ1-2, with 7 bases matching TRBD1. With 3 bases clipped from V and 4 bases from J, the junction kept 5 bases outside the gene matches. CDR1 and CDR2 from the germline V gene are KGHSH and LQKENI. The CDR3 runs 14 residues. The CDR3 reads CASSPPTGSYGYTF. The CDR3 bases that were read are TGTGCCAGCTCACCTCCGACAGGGTCCTATGGC.

This clone has ten or more counts. The CDR3 end falls 3 residues outside the read, so it is completed with the germline J gene. This sequence joins TRBV5-1 and TRBJ2-7, with TRBD2 matching 12 bases. CDR3 length equals 16 residues. Germline V gives CDR1 SGHRS, CDR2 YFSETQ. The V segment lost 0 bases and the J segment 2 bases; nucleotides outside the gene matches: 3. Partial CDR3 DNA: TGCGCCAGCAGCTTGGTACGGACTAGCGGGACCTACGAG. Residues: CASSLVRTSGTYE. The full-length CDR3 reads as CASSLVRTSGTYEQYF.

This clone has a count of ten or more. With the read ending 3 residues before the CDR3 end, the germline J gene is used to fill in that end. J is TRBJ1-4 and V is TRBV29-1; D may be TRBD1 (6 bases). V lost 4 bases to trimming and J lost 3 bases, with 12 bases between them. The CDR3 contains 14 residues. Germline CDR1 SQVTM, CDR2 ANQGSEA. CDR3 protein: CSVGGQGSNEKLFF. The covered CDR3 bases are TGCAGCGTTGGGGGGCAGGGGTCTAATGAAAAA.

This clone came up many times. The read ends 3 residues early relative to the CDR3; the germline J gene fills the gap. The chain recombines TRBV5-4 with TRBJ1-1; 8 positions match TRBD1. The CDR3 has 15 residues. The ends lost 0 bases at V and 2 bases at J; junction bases unmatched: 3. Germline CDR1 reads SGHNT; CDR2 reads YYREEE (reference sequence). The CDR3 sequence: CASSLGQGRNTEAFF. The sequenced part of the CDR3 DNA is TGTGCCAGCAGCTTGGGACAGGGGAGAAACACTGAA.

This clone was picked up a small number of times. The read ends 3 residues early relative to the CDR3; the germline J gene fills the gap. J is TRBJ1-5 and V is TRBV20-1; no definite D call. V was cut by 2 bases and J by 4 bases, with 12 bases left in between. In germline, CDR1 is DFQATT, CDR2 SNEGSKA (reference sequence). The CDR3 has 14 amino acids. CDR3 in amino acids: CSARRAEINQPQHF. CDR3 bases read: TGCAGTGCTAGAAGGGCAGAAATTAATCAGCCC.

In its sample, this clone was seen a few times. The read terminates 3 residues ahead of where the CDR3 ends, so the germline J gene completes it. The V gene is TRBV6-4, the J gene TRBJ2-3, with TRBD2 identical over 9 bases. V dropped 4 bases and J dropped 0; count of bases not matched to a gene: 2. The germline CDR1 and CDR2 sequences are MRHNA and SNTAGT. The CDR3 is 15 amino acids. The CDR3 bases that were read are TGTGCCAGCAGTGCTAGCGGGACTAGCACAGATACG. Its translation is CASSASGTSTDT. The CDR3 in its entirety is CASSASGTSTDTQYF.

This clone was counted many times. Coverage ceases 3 residues before the CDR3 finishes, and the germline J gene fills in the end. The chain carries TRBV18 and TRBJ2-5, with 8 bases matching TRBD2. This CDR3 has 16 residues. After removal of 3 bases from V and 4 bases from J, the junction contained 10 bases not matched to a gene. CDR1 and CDR2 (germline): KGHSH, LQKENI. The CDR3 DNA, read in part, is TGTGCCAGCTCACCGAGGGTCTTGAGCGGGGGAGAGACC. Translation: CASSPRVLSGGET. The complete CDR3 protein is CASSPRVLSGGETQYF.

This clone was seen many times. The read gets to within 3 residues of the CDR3 end, and the germline J gene fills in the rest. The genes are TRBV29-1 and TRBJ2-5; TRBD1 agrees at 7 bases. With 6 bases clipped from V and 5 bases from J, the junction kept 9 bases outside the gene matches. The CDR3 sequence is 13 residues long. Germline V gene sequence: CDR1 SQVTM, CDR2 ANQGSEA. The covered CDR3 bases are TGCAGCGTCACGCCGGGACAGTTGGAGACC. This translates into CSVTPGQLET. The CDR3, in full, reads CSVTPGQLETQYF.

This clone was recorded at least ten times. The read ends 3 residues before the CDR3 terminus; that terminus is restored from the germline J gene. This chain joins TRBV20-1 and TRBJ2-1; perhaps TRBD1 as D (6 bases). This CDR3 spans 18 amino acids. The ends were cut back, 0 bases at V and 8 bases at J, with 26 bases in the middle. Germline values: CDR1 DFQATT, CDR2 SNEGSKA (reference sequence). The CDR3 spells CSARETHLGQGIFDEQFF. CDR3 DNA (partial): TGCAGTGCTAGAGAAACACACCTAGGGCAGGGGATTTTCGATGAG.

This clone was seen at least ten times. The observed sequence ends 3 residues before the CDR3 terminus, with the missing tail filled in from the germline J gene. The chain couples TRBV18 to TRBJ2-2, with a possible D match to TRBD1 (6 bases). The CDR3 runs 16 residues. Per the germline V gene, CDR1 is KGHSH and CDR2 is LQKENI. Trimming removed 3 bases from V and 6 bases from J, with 17 bases in between. CDR3 in amino acids: CASSPASSGDAGELFF. CDR3 DNA (partial): TGTGCCAGCTCACCCGCAAGTTCAGGGGACGCCGGGGAG.

For this clone: The read ends 3 residues early relative to the CDR3; the germline J gene fills the gap. The chain couples TRBV6-2 or TRBV6-3 to TRBJ2-4; D is unclear. This CDR3 contains 13 residues. Germline V lookup: CDR1 MNHEY, CDR2 SVGEGT. The DNA read from the CDR3 is TGTGCCAGCAGCAACGGTCTTGTCTATGGT. This translates into CASSNGLVYG. From start to end, the CDR3 is CASSNGLVYGQYF.

In this sample, this clone turned up many times. The CDR3 is cut off 3 residues early in the read; its end comes from the germline J gene. The chain is built from TRBV3-1 (or the pseudogene TRBV3-2) and TRBJ2-3; D is uncertain. The CDR3 runs to 16 residues. Deletions cut 1 base from V and 0 bases from J, with 11 bases between. Per germline, CDR1 LGHDT and CDR2 YNNKEL (reference sequence). CDR3 in amino acids: CASSQGSATSTDTQYF. Incomplete CDR3 DNA: TGTGCCAGCAGCCAAGGCAGCGCGACTAGCACAGATACG.

This clone was recorded at least ten times. Sequencing ends 3 residues short of the CDR3 end; the germline J gene provides the rest. The rearrangement joins TRBV12-3 or TRBV12-4 to TRBJ1-2; weak D call: TRBD1 (6 bases). Between the trimmed V and J ends, which lost 3 bases and 4 bases, there was a span of 9 bases. The CDR3 consists of 13 residues. CDR3 in amino acids: CASSLRQAYGYTF. The sequenced part of the CDR3 DNA is TGTGCCAGCAGTTTGAGACAGGCCTATGGC.

This clone was detected ten times or more. The sequenced fragment ends 3 residues before the CDR3 boundary, so the rest is inferred from the germline J gene. The chain combines TRBV24-1 with TRBJ2-2, with D tentatively TRBD2 (6 bases). Trimming removed 7 bases at V and 1 base at J, with 6 bases between. The germline V gene encodes CDR1 KGHDR and CDR2 SFDVKD. The CDR3 covers 13 residues. This CDR3 reads CATRGGNTGELFF. The sequenced part of the CDR3 DNA is TGTGCCACCAGGGGGGGGAACACCGGGGAG.

This clone was seen many times. Incomplete CDR3 DNA: TGCAGTGCTCCTTCGACAGGGGCTGCGGCCAAAAACATT. Its translation: CSAPSTGAAAKNI. The complete CDR3 reads CSAPSTGAAAKNIQYF. V and J are TRBV20-1 and TRBJ2-4; 8 nucleotides agree with TRBD1. Read coverage stops 3 residues before the CDR3 terminus; the germline J gene supplies the remainder. This CDR3 region has 16 residues. V was clipped by 5 bases and J by 1 base; unmatched bases: 10. CDR1 DFQATT and CDR2 SNEGSKA come from the germline V gene (reference sequence).

This clone came up many times. The read halts 3 residues ahead of the CDR3 end, with the missing end drawn from the germline J gene. The V gene is TRBV5-6, the J gene TRBJ2-2; D may be TRBD1 (6 bases). Trimming pared 6 bases from V and 5 bases from J, leaving 14 bases between. Looked up from germline, CDR1 is SGHDT and CDR2 is YYEEEE. This CDR3 has 14 amino acids. The CDR3 region is CASTSTGATGELFF. The CDR3 bases that were read are TGTGCCAGCACCTCGACAGGAGCTACCGGGGAG. Combining the CDR3 with reference TRBV5-6 and TRBJ2-2 gives the whole variable domain DAGVTQSPTHLIKTRGQQVTLRCSPKSGHDTVSWYQQALGQGPQFIFQYYEEEERQRGNFPDRFSGHQFPNYSSELNVNALLLGDSALYLCASTSTGATGELFFGEGSRLTVL.

This clone was detected a few times. Read sequence stops 3 residues before the CDR3 end, and the germline J gene provides the missing end. The chain is built from TRBV5-1 and TRBJ2-3, with 10 bases that match TRBD2. This CDR3 contains 16 residues. The V and J ends lost 4 bases and 3 bases, in that order; junction bases with no gene match: 8. CDR1 and CDR2 (germline): SGHRS, YFSETQ. CDR3 bases read: TGCGCCAGCAGCCAAGCGGGAGGGCGAAAGACAGATACG. This translates into CASSQAGGRKTDT. The full CDR3 is CASSQAGGRKTDTQYF.

This clone was counted ten times or more. Read coverage stops 3 residues before the CDR3 terminus; the germline J gene supplies the remainder. The rearrangement links TRBV24-1 to TRBJ2-5; maybe TRBD2 (5 bases). V lost 1 base and J 1 base, leaving 18 bases between the germline ends. Germline V lookup: CDR1 KGHDR, CDR2 SFDVKD. This CDR3 is 18 amino acids long. CDR3: CATSDFPCSGGFQETQYF. The sequenced part of the CDR3 DNA is TGTGCCACCAGTGATTTTCCCTGCAGCGGAGGATTCCAAGAGACC.

This clone appeared many times. The CDR3 goes on 3 residues after the read ends, and that part is filled in from the germline J gene. The rearrangement joins TRBV29-1 to TRBJ1-1; D not resolved. The CDR3 totals 15 residues. The germline V and J ends were trimmed by 6 bases and 3 bases, with 20 bases remaining between them. Germline assignment: CDR1 SQVTM and CDR2 ANQGSEA. CDR3 in amino acids: CSVPANGLSYTEAFF. The CDR3 DNA, read in part, is TGCAGCGTCCCCGCTAACGGGTTATCGTACACTGAA.